The clone carrying this T cell receptor beta chain was detected only a few times. Its target is not known. The junction does not match germline at one end; this may be a read error. This entry is derived from a study of beta chain features in type 1 diabetes. Broader study findings: The study found that naive, central memory and Treg TCRB repertoires appeared more similar in patients than in healthy donors.

Expressed TCRB transcripts were sequenced because the entire RNA isolate underwent reverse transcription. Assay: immunoSEQ multiplex PCR; the TCRdb copy retains only in-frame clones and omits some. Altogether about 330,000 clones are present, more than 9.5% being singletons, with the ten largest covering under 0.02%. Germline assignment: CDR1 SSHAT and CDR2 FNYEAQ (reference sequence). The CDR3 extends over 14 amino acids. Sequencing input: naive CD4+ T cells from blood. This chain joins TRBV7-7 and TRBJ2-5, with D perhaps TRBD2 (6 bases). This clonotype was sampled from a woman in her thirties in good health. The CDR3 nucleotides read TGTGCTAGCAGCTTGGGAGGCCTACAAGAGACCCAGTACTTC. It translates to CASSLGGLQETQYF.